A selection of T cell receptor beta chains follows, all from one sample in a study of STAT5B mutations in CD4+ large granular lymphocyte leukemia. TCRdb keeps only in-frame clones here, not all; method: immunoSEQ multiplex PCR. The table includes 20,000 or so clones, approximately 84% detected once. The sample was CD4+ T cells from blood buffy coats. These receptors all come from a human donor in good health. Each CDR3 is given with its conserved first and last residue. The D gene is left open where the match is weak. Clone sizes are given selectively: once, few, many, or a class where the clone is expanded.

>-|TRBD1|TRBV2|TRBJ1-2
CASSDGRGLNGYTF
TGTGCCAGCAGTGATGGAAGGGGGCTAAATGGCTACACCTTC
>-|TRBD1|TRBV10-1|TRBJ2-7
CASSDPGTGTYEQYF
TGCGCCAGCAGTGATCCCGGGACAGGGACCTACGAGCAGTACTTC
>-|TRBD1|TRBV5-4|TRBJ1-2
CASSQGTENGYTF
TGTGCCAGCAGCCAGGGGACAGAAAATGGCTACACCTTC
>once|-|TRBV7-2|TRBJ1-1
CASSTTPVARSGTEAFF
TGTGCCAGCAGCACCACCCCCGTTGCCAGGTCGGGGACTGAAGCTTTCTTT
>-|-|TRBV28|TRBJ1-4
CASNSGNEKLFF
TGTGCCAGCAATTCGGGTAATGAAAAACTGTTTTTT
>-|-|TRBV18|TRBJ2-7
CASSPQRQSPYEQYF
TGTGCCAGCTCACCACAGAGACAGAGCCCCTACGAGCAGTACTTC
>-|-|TRBV9|TRBJ2-3
CASSVEGRGFTDTQYF
TGTGCCAGCAGCGTAGAAGGCAGGGGATTCACAGATACGCAGTATTTT
>-|-|TRBV30|TRBJ2-5
CAWSVEGQETQYF
TGTGCCTGGAGTGTTGAGGGTCAAGAGACCCAGTACTTC
>-|-|TRBV20-1|TRBJ2-7
CSAQREYEQYF
TGCAGTGCGCAGAGGGAATACGAGCAGTACTTC
>-|TRBD1|TRBV28|TRBJ1-1
CASSSDRGAFF
TGTGCCAGCAGCTCGGACAGGGGAGCTTTCTTT
>-|-|TRBV4-1|TRBJ2-1
CASSPVTGNRYNEQFF
TGCGCCAGCAGCCCAGTCACAGGGAACAGGTACAATGAGCAGTTCTTC
>-|TRBD2|TRBV18|TRBJ2-7
CASSPPGGAEQYF
TGTGCCAGCTCACCCCCGGGGGGTGCGGAGCAGTACTTC
>-|TRBD2|TRBV4-1|TRBJ2-3
CASSQGMGEGLADTQYF
TGCGCCAGCAGCCAAGGGATGGGGGAGGGCCTCGCAGATACGCAGTATTTT
>-|TRBD2|TRBV5-6|TRBJ2-5
CASSNLAGETQYF
TGTGCCAGCAGTAATCTAGCGGGAGAGACCCAGTACTTC
>-|TRBD2|TRBV5-4|TRBJ2-1
CASSPMAGEYNEQFF
TGTGCCAGCAGCCCGATGGCGGGAGAGTACAATGAGCAGTTCTTC
>-|-|TRBV2|TRBJ1-5
CASSADTNQPQHF
TGTGCCAGCAGTGCCGACACCAATCAGCCCCAGCATTTT
>-|-|TRBV5-4|TRBJ2-3
CASSLITGKGADTQYF
TGTGCCAGCAGCTTGATTACAGGGAAGGGGGCAGATACGCAGTATTTT
>-|-|TRBV5-1|TRBJ1-4
CASSLGGTTNEKLFF
TGCGCCAGCAGCTTAGGAGGGACAACTAATGAAAAACTGTTTTTT
>-|-|TRBV30|TRBJ1-1
CAWSVQQGGTEAFF
TGTGCCTGGAGTGTACAACAGGGTGGCACTGAAGCTTTCTTT
>-|TRBD1|TRBV30|TRBJ1-3
CAWTSGGFSGNTIYF
TGTGCCTGGACCTCAGGGGGGTTTTCTGGAAACACCATATATTTT
>-|-|TRBV30|TRBJ1-2
CAWRLSHSYTF
TGTGCCTGGAGGTTGTCACACAGCTACACCTTC
>once|-|TRBV9|TRBJ2-6
CASSVGKGPNSGANVLTF
TGTGCCAGCAGCGTAGGGAAGGGACCCAACTCTGGGGCCAACGTCCTGACTTTC
>-|TRBD2|TRBV19|TRBJ2-5
CASSIIAGQGATQYF
TGTGCCAGTAGTATTATAGCGGGACAAGGGGCGACCCAGTACTTC
>-|TRBD2|TRBV19|TRBJ2-3
CASRRPGLAGDHTQYF
TGTGCCAGTCGCCGGCCGGGACTAGCGGGAGATCATACGCAGTATTTT
>-|-|TRBV29-1|TRBJ2-1
CSVANNEQFF
TGCAGCGTTGCAAACAATGAGCAGTTCTTC
>-|-|TRBV2|TRBJ1-2
CASSETAYGYTF
TGTGCCAGCAGTGAGACGGCCTATGGCTACACCTTC
>-|-|TRBV19|TRBJ1-4
CASMPGAADEKLFF
TGTGCCAGTATGCCGGGGGCAGCCGATGAAAAACTGTTTTTT
>-|TRBD2|TRBV6-1|TRBJ2-5
CASSGGGSGRYQETQYF
TGTGCCAGCAGTGGAGGGGGTAGCGGGAGGTACCAAGAGACCCAGTACTTC
>-|-|TRBV18|TRBJ2-7
CASSTLTGFNEQYF
TGTGCCAGCTCAACACTGACAGGTTTCAACGAGCAGTACTTC
>-|-|TRBV6-4|TRBJ2-6
CASSDDSSGANVLTF
TGTGCCAGCAGTGACGACAGCTCTGGGGCCAACGTCCTGACTTTC
>-|-|TRBV30|TRBJ1-2
CAWNAISGVLGYTF
TGTGCCTGGAACGCAATCTCCGGAGTCTTGGGCTACACCTTC
>-|TRBD1|TRBV5-4|TRBJ1-2
CASSLVDRVGDYGYTF
TGTGCCAGCAGCTTGGTGGACAGGGTGGGGGACTATGGCTACACCTTC
>-|-|TRBV19|TRBJ1-2
CASSRKAGNNYGYTF
TGTGCCAGTAGCCGAAAGGCAGGGAATAACTATGGCTACACCTTC
>-|TRBD2|TRBV7-7|TRBJ2-5
CASSLTGGRAGETQYF
TGTGCCAGCAGCTTAACAGGCGGGAGGGCCGGAGAGACCCAGTACTTC
>-|-|TRBV7-8|TRBJ1-1
CASSLKQSTEAFF
TGTGCCAGCAGCTTAAAGCAGAGCACTGAAGCTTTCTTT
>-|-|TRBV18|TRBJ2-4
CASSTPGGAKNIQYF
TGTGCCAGCTCAACCCCTGGCGGAGCCAAAAACATTCAGTACTTC
>-|-|TRBV19|TRBJ1-4
CASKEGPVPTEKLFF
TGTGCCAGTAAGGAGGGACCGGTTCCAACGGAAAAACTGTTTTTT
>-|-|TRBV7-8|TRBJ1-2
CASSFGYGSLGYTF
TGTGCCAGCAGCTTTGGATATGGGTCGTTGGGCTACACCTTC
>-|-|TRBV2|TRBJ2-2
CASSIDRAGELFF
TGTGCCAGCAGCATTGACAGAGCCGGGGAGCTGTTTTTT
>-|-|TRBV27|TRBJ2-1
CASSFLSGGSYNEQFF
TGTGCCAGCAGTTTCCTCAGTGGTGGCTCCTACAATGAGCAGTTCTTC
>once|-|TRBV7-9|TRBJ1-3
CASSSGAGAGNTIYF
TGTGCCAGCAGCTCAGGGGCAGGTGCTGGAAACACCATATATTTT
>once|-|TRBV11-2|TRBJ2-1
CASSLGGEQFF
TGTGCCAGCAGCTTAGGGGGTGAGCAGTTCTTC
>-|-|TRBV23-1|TRBJ1-2
CASSQSWGEAYGYTF
TGCGCCAGCAGTCAATCTTGGGGGGAGGCCTATGGCTACACCTTC
>-|-|TRBV7-8|TRBJ2-2
CASSLEGRLLTGELFF
TGTGCCAGCAGCTTAGAGGGTCGGCTCCTCACCGGGGAGCTGTTTTTT
>-|TRBD2|TRBV27|TRBJ2-3
CASSSVSGVSTDTQYF
TGTGCCAGCAGCTCCGTTAGCGGGGTGAGCACAGATACGCAGTATTTT
>-|-|TRBV7-9|TRBJ2-3
CASSSLAVDTQYF
TGTGCCAGCAGCTCCTTAGCGGTCGATACGCAGTATTTT
>-|-|TRBV5-1|TRBJ2-7
CASSLAPHGQYEQYF
TGCGCCAGCAGCTTGGCCCCCCACGGCCAATACGAGCAGTACTTC
>-|-|TRBV6-5|TRBJ1-2
CASSPDGPVDYGYTF
TGTGCCAGCAGCCCGGACGGACCCGTGGACTATGGCTACACCTTC
>once|-|TRBV27|TRBJ2-7
CASSLSSLTWDEQYF
TGTGCCAGCAGTTTATCCTCCCTAACCTGGGACGAGCAGTACTTC
>-|-|TRBV7-9|TRBJ1-3
CASSFLSGNTIYF
TGTGCCAGCAGCTTCCTTTCTGGAAACACCATATATTTT
>-|-|TRBV6-5|TRBJ1-1
CASSYEGRRNTEAFF
TGTGCCAGCAGTTACGAGGGACGGAGGAACACTGAAGCTTTCTTT